This T cell receptor (beta chain) was identified during a study of blood T cell repertoires in COVID-19. Study as a whole: Acute-phase and convalescent COVID-19 samples originated in the United States, Italy and Spain. The analysed material was cDNA or gDNA that came from T cells, B-cell-depleted T cells, or PBMCs.

Per the original methods: For nucleated cells, counts were estimated from reference gene primer amplification. This table comes from immunoSEQ multiplex PCR, and its TCRdb copy is limited to in-frame clones, with some not included. The V and J calls and the clone size are those of that table, but D and trimming were determined from the DNA. This table has roughly 200,000 clones, roughly 80% appearing once. It was during active infection that Seattle patients were enrolled and then longitudinally followed. This clonotype was obtained from a woman aged 55-75 years with COVID-19, enrolled during active disease. The sample was peripheral blood.

The chain's CDR3 is CASRDRVLSEKLFF. CDR3 sequence (DNA): TGTGCCAGCAGGGACAGGGTTCTTAGTGAAAAACTGTTTTTT. V and J are TRBV6-6 and TRBJ1-4; 8 bases fit TRBD1. The V gene end was trimmed by 6 bases and the J gene end by 7 bases; junction bases not matched to a gene: 7. Germline V CDR1 and CDR2: MNHNY, SVGAGI (reference sequence). CDR3 size: 14 residues.